This T cell receptor (beta chain) was documented in a study of metastatic and nonmetastatic thyroid tumors. In the study overall: Repertoires from malignant and benign thyroid patients were compared across blood and tumor or nodule tissue. Study-level results: Within blood and tumor, benign nodules reportedly had significantly lower TCR beta diversity than malignant thyroid tumors did.

The V end was cut by 8 bases, the J end by 5 bases, with 18 bases between. This CDR3 is built from 15 residues. Germline V CDR1 and CDR2: MNHNS, SASEGT. Per the authors' pipeline: CDR3 differences across clinicopathological groups were used to build a distant-metastasis classifier for papillary thyroid cancer. Through MiXCR, TCRdb re-clonotyped the PCR reads. The V and J calls come from TCRdb's annotation, not from the publication. The sample carries tens of thousands of clones, 12% recorded once. A few counts support this clone. Its specificity is unknown. The sample holds other DNA sequences that translate to the same CDR3. Thyroid surgery had not been preceded by any treatment in any patient.

What was sequenced was blood. The V call is TRBV6-1, the J call TRBJ2-2; possible D gene TRBD1, 6 bases. The sequence derives from a female donor with papillary thyroid cancer or a benign thyroid nodule (not recorded which). Some clones in this sample may be carry-over from other donors' samples. As DNA, the CDR3 is TGTGCCAGCGATCGGACAGCCTCTAATACCGGGGAGCTGTTTTTT. Protein: CASDRTASNTGELFF.